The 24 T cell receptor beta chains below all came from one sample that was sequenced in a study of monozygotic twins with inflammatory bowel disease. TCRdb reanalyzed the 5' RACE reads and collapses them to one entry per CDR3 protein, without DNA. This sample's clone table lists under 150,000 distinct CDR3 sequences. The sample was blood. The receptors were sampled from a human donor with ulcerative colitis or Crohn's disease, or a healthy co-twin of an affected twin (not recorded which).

The CDR3 spells CAISGPADGTDSYEQYF. V usage is TRBV10-3 and J usage is TRBJ2-7; as DNA is missing, the TRBD1 call by TCRdb cannot be tested. This CDR3 has 17 residues. Germline lookup yields CDR1 ENHRY and CDR2 SYGVKD.

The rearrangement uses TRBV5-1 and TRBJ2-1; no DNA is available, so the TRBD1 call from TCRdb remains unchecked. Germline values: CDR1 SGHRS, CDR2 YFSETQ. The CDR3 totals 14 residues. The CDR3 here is CASRRQVSYNEQFF. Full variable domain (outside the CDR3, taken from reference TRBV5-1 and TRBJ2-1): KAGVTQTPRYLIKTRGQQVTLSCSPISGHRSVSWYQQTPGQGLQFLFEYFSETQRNKGNFPGRFSGRQFSNSRSEMNVSTLELGDSALYLCASRRQVSYNEQFFGPGTRLTVL.

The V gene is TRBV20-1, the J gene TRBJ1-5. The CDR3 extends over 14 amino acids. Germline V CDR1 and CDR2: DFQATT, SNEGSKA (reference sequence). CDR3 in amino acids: CSARSFRSNQPQHF.

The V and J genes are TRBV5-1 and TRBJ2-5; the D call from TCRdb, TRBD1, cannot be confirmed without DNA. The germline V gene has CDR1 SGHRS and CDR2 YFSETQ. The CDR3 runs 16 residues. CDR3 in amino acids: CASRGGGTPPWETQYF. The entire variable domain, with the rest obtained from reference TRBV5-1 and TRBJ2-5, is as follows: KAGVTQTPRYLIKTRGQQVTLSCSPISGHRSVSWYQQTPGQGLQFLFEYFSETQRNKGNFPGRFSGRQFSNSRSEMNVSTLELGDSALYLCASRGGGTPPWETQYFGPGTRLLVL.

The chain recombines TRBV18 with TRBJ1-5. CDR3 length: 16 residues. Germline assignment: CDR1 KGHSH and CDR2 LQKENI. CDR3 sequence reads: CASSPNEAYSNQPQHF.

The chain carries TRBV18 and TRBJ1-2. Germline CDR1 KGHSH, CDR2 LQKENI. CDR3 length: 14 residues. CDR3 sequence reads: CASSPPDNYYGYTF.

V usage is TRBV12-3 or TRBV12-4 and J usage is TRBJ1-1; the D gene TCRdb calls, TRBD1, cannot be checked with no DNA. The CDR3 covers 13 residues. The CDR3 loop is CASSLYRDTEAFF.

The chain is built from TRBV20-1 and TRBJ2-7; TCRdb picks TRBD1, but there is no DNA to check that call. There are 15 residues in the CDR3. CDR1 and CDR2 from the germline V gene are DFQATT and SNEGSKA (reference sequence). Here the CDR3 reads CSAAQGGANSYEQYF.

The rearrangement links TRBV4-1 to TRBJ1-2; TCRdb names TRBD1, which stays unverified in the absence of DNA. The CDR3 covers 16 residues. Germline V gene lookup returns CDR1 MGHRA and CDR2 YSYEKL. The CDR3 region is CASSQAGTGGLYGYTF.

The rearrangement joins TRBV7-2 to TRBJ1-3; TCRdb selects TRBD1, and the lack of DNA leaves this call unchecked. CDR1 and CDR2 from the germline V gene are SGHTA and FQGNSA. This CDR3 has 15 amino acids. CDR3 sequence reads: CASSFGTGAGNTIYF.

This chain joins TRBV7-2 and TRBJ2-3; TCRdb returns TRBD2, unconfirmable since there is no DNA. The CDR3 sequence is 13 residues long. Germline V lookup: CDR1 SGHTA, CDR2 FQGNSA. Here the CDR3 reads CASSLRGSGQQYF. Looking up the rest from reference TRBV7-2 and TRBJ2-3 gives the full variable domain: GAGVSQSPSNKVTEKGKDVELRCDPISGHTALYWYRQSLGQGLEFLIYFQGNSAPDKSGLPSDRFSAERTGGSVSTLTIQRTQQEDSAVYLCASSLRGSGQQYFGPGTRLTVL.

CDR3 sequence reads: CASSYNVNTEAFF. The V gene is TRBV6-5, the J gene TRBJ1-1. CDR1 and CDR2 (germline): MNHEY, SVGAGI. The CDR3 is 13 residues long.

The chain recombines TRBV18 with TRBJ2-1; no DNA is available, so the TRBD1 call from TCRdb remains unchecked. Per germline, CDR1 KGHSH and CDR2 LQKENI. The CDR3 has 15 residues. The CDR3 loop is CVSSPGAGSYNEQFF.

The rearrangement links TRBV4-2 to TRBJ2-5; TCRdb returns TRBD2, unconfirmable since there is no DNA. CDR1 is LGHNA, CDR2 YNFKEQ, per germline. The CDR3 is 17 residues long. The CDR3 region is CASSQYRDSGGQETQYF.

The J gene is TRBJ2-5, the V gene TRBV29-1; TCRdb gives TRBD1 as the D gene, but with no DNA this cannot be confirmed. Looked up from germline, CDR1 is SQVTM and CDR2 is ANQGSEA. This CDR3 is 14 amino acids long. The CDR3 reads CSVVIQGLRETQYF. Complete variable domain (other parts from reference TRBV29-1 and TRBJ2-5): SAVISQKPSRDICQRGTSLTIQCQVDSQVTMMFWYRQQPGQSLTLIATANQGSEATYESGFVIDKFPISRPNLTFSTLTVSNMSPEDSSIYLCSVVIQGLRETQYFGPGTRLLVL.

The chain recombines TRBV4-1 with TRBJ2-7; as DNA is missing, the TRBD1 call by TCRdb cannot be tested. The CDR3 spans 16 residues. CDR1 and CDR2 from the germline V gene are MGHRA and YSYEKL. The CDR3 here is CASSQTVSGGKDEQYF.

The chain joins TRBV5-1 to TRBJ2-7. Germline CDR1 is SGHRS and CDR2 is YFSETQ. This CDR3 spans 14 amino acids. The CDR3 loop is CASSYASESYEQYF.

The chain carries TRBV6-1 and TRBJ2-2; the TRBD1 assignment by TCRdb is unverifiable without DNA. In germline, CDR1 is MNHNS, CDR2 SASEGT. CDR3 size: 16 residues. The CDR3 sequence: CASSPGRGPNTGELFF.

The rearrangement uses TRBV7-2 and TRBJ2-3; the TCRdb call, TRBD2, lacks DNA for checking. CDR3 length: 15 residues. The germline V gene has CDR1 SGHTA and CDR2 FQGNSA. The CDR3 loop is CASSPRGGVLNTQYF. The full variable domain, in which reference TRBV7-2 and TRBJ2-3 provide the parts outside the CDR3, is GAGVSQSPSNKVTEKGKDVELRCDPISGHTALYWYRQSLGQGLEFLIYFQGNSAPDKSGLPSDRFSAERTGGSVSTLTIQRTQQEDSAVYLCASSPRGGVLNTQYFGPGTRLTVL.

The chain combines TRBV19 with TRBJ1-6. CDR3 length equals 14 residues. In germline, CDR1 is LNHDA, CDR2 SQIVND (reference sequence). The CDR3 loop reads CASRVSSYNSPLHF. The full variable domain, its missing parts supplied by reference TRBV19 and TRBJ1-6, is DGGITQSPKYLFRKEGQNVTLSCEQNLNHDAMYWYRQDPGQGLRLIYYSQIVNDFQKGDIAEGYSVSREKKESFPLTVTSAQKNPTAFYLCASRVSSYNSPLHFGNGTRLTVT.

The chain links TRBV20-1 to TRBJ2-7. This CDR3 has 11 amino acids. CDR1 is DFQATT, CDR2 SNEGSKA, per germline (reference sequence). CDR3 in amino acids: CSALISYEQYF.

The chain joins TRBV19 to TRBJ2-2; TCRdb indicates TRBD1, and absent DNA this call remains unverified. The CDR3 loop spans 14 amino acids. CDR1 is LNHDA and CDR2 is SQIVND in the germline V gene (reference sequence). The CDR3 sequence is CASSIYRGSGELFF.

CDR3: CASSLGGTGNTEAFF. This chain joins TRBV28 and TRBJ1-1; TCRdb lists TRBD1, though no DNA is available to test this call. Looked up from germline, CDR1 is MDHEN and CDR2 is SYDVKM. The CDR3 loop spans 15 amino acids.

The chain's CDR3 is CASSAGLDYEQYF. This sequence joins TRBV9 and TRBJ2-7; without DNA, the TCRdb call of TRBD2 cannot be checked. This CDR3 is 13 amino acids long. Germline CDR1 SGDLS, CDR2 YYNGEE.